These 2 T cell receptor beta chains came from one sample sequenced in a study of T cells in Graves' hyperthyroidism and ophthalmopathy. Amplified regions were TCR beta CDR3 sequences from RNA transcripts. The HTBI set primed first-round TCR CDR3 RT-PCR. One entry per CDR3 protein, called by TCRdb with MiXCR from the multiplex PCR reads. The sample includes more than 300,000 distinct CDR3 sequences, about 15% of them seen just once. Input material: blood. These receptors were obtained from a woman in her sixties or seventies with Graves' hyperthyroidism.

Many counts were recorded for this clonotype. The chain has TRBV12-3 or TRBV12-4 and TRBJ2-3; 13 nucleotides align to TRBD2. Germline trimming cut 6 bases from V and 7 bases from J; bases unmatched to any gene: 7. The CDR3 is 15 amino acids. The CDR3 protein is CASRTSGRSGNTQYF. CDR3 in DNA: TGTGCCAGCAGGACTAGCGGGAGGTCGGGAAATACGCAGTATTTT.

This clonotype was seen repeatedly, ten times or more. V is TRBV9 and J is TRBJ2-1; D not certain. This CDR3 region has 16 residues. The V gene lost 3 bases and the J gene lost 0 bases, with 13 bases spanning the gap. Looked up from germline, CDR1 is SGDLS and CDR2 is YYNGEE. CDR3 sequence: CASSAHLGNSYNEQFF. The CDR3 DNA reads as TGTGCCAGCAGCGCCCACCTAGGGAACTCCTACAATGAGCAGTTCTTC.